What follows describes a single T cell receptor beta chain. These data are taken from a study of blood T cell repertoires in COVID-19. The CDR3 extends over 17 amino acids. The V gene end was trimmed by 0 bases and the J gene end by 7 bases; junction bases not matched to a gene: 8. Germline V gene lookup returns CDR1 MGHRA and CDR2 YSYEKL. Authors' data handling: Reference gene primer amplification gave estimated nucleated cell counts. Libraries were prepared by immunoSEQ multiplex PCR; TCRdb keeps only in-frame clonotypes and omits some of them. The DNA was the basis for D and trimming; V, J and clone size are from that table. The data show about 53,000 clones, about 82% seen once.

Sequencing input: peripheral blood. The source is a man between 65 and 85 years old with active COVID-19. The chain joins TRBV4-1 to TRBJ2-2; 10 nucleotides line up with TRBD1. CDR3 in amino acids: CASSQEWRTGGVGELFF. CDR3 sequence (DNA): TGCGCCAGCAGCCAAGAATGGAGGACAGGGGGGGTCGGGGAGCTGTTTTTT.